This TCR beta chain was sequenced for a study of T cells in Graves' hyperthyroidism and ophthalmopathy. Subjects with ophthalmopathy showed a Clinical Activity Score no lower than 3, a NOSPECS grade no lower than 4, and a duration shorter than 3 months. Around 9.8 ml fresh peripheral blood yielded the PBMCs. Amplification targeted TCR beta CDR3 regions from RNA transcripts. RT-PCR in the first round (using the HTBI primer set) targeted the TCR CDR3. One entry per CDR3 protein results from TCRdb running MiXCR on the multiplex PCR reads. Here the sample spans a few hundred thousand distinct CDR3 sequences, around 18% being singletons. This clonotype occurred many times. The antigen remains undetermined. The study's findings and limits: In validation, the model predicted ophthalmopathy. These predictions came a median about 6.5 months before onset.

This clonotype was sampled from a man aged 18 to 29 with Graves' ophthalmopathy. Sequences were obtained from blood.

CDR3 sequence (DNA): TGCAGTGCCAGGGACACCATGAACACTGAAGCTTTCTTT. It codes for CSARDTMNTEAFF. The chain carries TRBV20-1 and TRBJ1-1, with D perhaps matching TRBD1 (6 bases). Between the trimmed V and J ends, which lost 6 bases and 0 bases, there was a span of 11 bases. CDR1 DFQATT and CDR2 SNEGSKA come from the germline V gene (reference sequence). This CDR3 contains 13 residues.